The sequence of this T cell receptor beta chain was determined in a study of blood T cell repertoires in COVID-19 (dated by TCRdb to about 2020). A note on the overall study: Samples covering the acute and convalescent phases of COVID-19 were provided by collaborators in the United States, Italy and Spain. The material from the prospective study consisted of cDNA or gDNA derived from T cells, B-cell-depleted T cells, or PBMCs. Deeply sampled blood TCRbeta repertoires from subjects exposed to, actively infected with, or recovered from COVID-19 were included in the dataset. A freely available public database, intended as a resource for researchers studying the immune response to SARS-CoV-2, is where the repertoires were released. Samples were obtained from the ongoing ImmuneRACE study (first 160 participants) and from 1,000 to 1,500 subjects provided by 6 global collaborators. Nearly every sample came with metadata listing a de-identified subject ID, COVID-19 status, age in years and sex. HLA class I and class II types, where available, came from metadata supplied by the sample provider rather than from assay-based typing. What the authors observed across the whole study: The quantity of clinical and demographic metadata differed by source and by participant and was supplied without curation.

Each collaborating institution followed its own protocols to collect whole blood in K2EDTA tubes. For TCRbeta analysis, collaborators shipped samples as frozen whole blood, isolated PBMCs, or DNA extracted from either of those sample types. TCRbeta CDR3 regions were amplified from genomic DNA using the immunoSEQ Assay, a bias-controlled multiplex PCR. Processing in the source paper ran as follows. Nucleated cell counts per sample were estimated from amplification of reference gene primers within the assay. To quantify the absolute abundance of each unique TCRbeta CDR3 rearrangement, sequence reads were collapsed and filtered. For each sample, productive Simpson clonality was calculated as the square root of Simpson's diversity index over productive rearrangements. Here the immuneACCESS table is served through TCRdb, limited to in-frame sequences with V and J called. Missing clones are a known gap in these copies; in checked studies unresolved V genes cover under half, and the rest lacks a known reason. Clone size and V and J calls were adopted from that table, with D and trimming inferred from the DNA. The sample profile shows some 150,000 clones; 80% to 85% of them were found once. The ten largest clones represent around 8% of the sample.

In the case of this clone: Its antigen target is currently unknown. It has no much larger one-base neighbor in the sample; base qualities were not kept.

V loses 5 bases of germline sequence and J loses 1 base, and the interval between the two ends is 11 bases. Reading from cysteine to phenylalanine, the CDR3 counts 14 amino acids. Here the CDR3 DNA is all that survives: 42 bases in frame from base 1. The germline V gene (reference sequence) yields LNHDA for CDR1 and SQIVND for CDR2. The specimen was peripheral blood. The receptor chain draws on TRBV19 and TRBJ1-1; a tentative D call is TRBD1 (5 bases match). The sequence derives from a human donor in a cohort sampled during active COVID-19. The CDR3 protein sequence reads: CASSPGGWNTEAFF. The nucleotides are TGTGCCAGTAGTCCCGGGGGGTGGAACACTGAAGCTTTCTTT.